Listed here are 15 T cell receptor beta chains from one sample, sequenced in a study of T cell repertoires in cytomegalovirus infection. TCRdb used MiXCR to reprocess the reads, holding one entry per CDR3 protein. The table records 97,000 or so distinct CDR3 sequences, about 15% of them present only once. The sequenced sample was PBMCs. The receptors originated from a human donor in good health (CMV status not recorded). Some clones in this sample may be carry-over from other donors' samples.

This clonotype showed up many times. The V gene is TRBV7-8, the J gene TRBJ1-1; D is perhaps TRBD1 (5 bases). CDR1 is SGHVS and CDR2 is FQNEAQ in the germline V gene. There are 15 residues in the CDR3. The V end lost 3 bases, the J end lost 2 bases, and 13 bases lay between the germline ends. Here the CDR3 reads CASSLTVGTNTEAFF. In DNA, the CDR3 is TGTGCCAGCAGCTTGACAGTGGGAACCAACACTGAAGCTTTCTTT.

This clonotype was seen many times. This chain joins TRBV5-5 and TRBJ2-1, with D hard to call. CDR1 is SGHKS, CDR2 YYEKEE, per germline (reference sequence). V was cut by 1 base and J by 2 bases, with 10 bases left in between. The CDR3 spans 15 residues. The CDR3 loop is CASSLWADPYNEQFF. The CDR3 nucleotides are TGTGCCAGCAGCTTGTGGGCGGACCCCTACAATGAGCAGTTCTTC.

The genes are TRBV20-1 and TRBJ2-7, with 8 bases aligning to TRBD1. CDR3 length: 14 amino acids. Germline CDR1 is DFQATT and CDR2 is SNEGSKA (reference sequence). Unmatched junction bases numbered 4, after V lost 0 bases and J lost 3 bases. DNA for the CDR3: TGCAGTGCTAGAGACCCCGGGACAGGCTACGAGCAGTACTTC. This translates into CSARDPGTGYEQYF.

A few counts support this clonotype. The rearrangement joins TRBV6-5 to TRBJ2-7; D might be TRBD1 (7 bases). CDR1 is MNHEY, CDR2 SVGAGI, per germline. Trimming shortened V by 9 bases and J by 0 bases, and 18 bases separated the two germline ends. CDR3 length: 15 amino acids. For the CDR3, the DNA is TGTGCCAGTGGTGGCGCCAGGGGGGTCTCCTACGAGCAGTACTTC. Amino acids: CASGGARGVSYEQYF.

This clonotype has at least ten counts. The chain is built from TRBV7-6 and TRBJ1-1; D remains ambiguous. Germline values: CDR1 SGHVS, CDR2 FNYEAQ. Trimming took off 1 base at V and 5 bases at J, with 5 bases between the two ends. This CDR3 is built from 12 residues. The CDR3 DNA reads TGTGCCAGCAGCTTAGGTTGGACTGAAGCTTTCTTT. Translation: CASSLGWTEAFF. Variable domain in full (rest from reference TRBV7-6 and TRBJ1-1): GAGVSQSPRYKVTKRGQDVALRCDPISGHVSLYWYRQALGQGPEFLTYFNYEAQQDKSGLPNDRFSAERPEGSISTLTIQRTEQRDSAMYRCASSLGWTEAFFGQGTRLTVV.

This clonotype was observed a few times. The chain uses TRBV7-6 and TRBJ2-3; 8 nucleotides line up with TRBD1. Germline trimming cut 7 bases from V and 5 bases from J; bases unmatched to any gene: 20. Germline-derived CDR1 and CDR2 are SGHVS and FNYEAQ. This CDR3 comprises 18 residues. In DNA, the CDR3 is TGTGCCAGCAACAGGAGGCAGGGGGCCTTAGCGGCTGGAGATACGCAGTATTTT. Translation gives CASNRRQGALAAGDTQYF.

This clonotype was picked up many times. The V and J genes are TRBV7-9 and TRBJ2-2; D is uncertain. This CDR3 has 13 residues. Looked up from germline, CDR1 is SEHNR and CDR2 is FQNEAQ (reference sequence). V lost 1 base to trimming and J lost 7 bases, with 7 bases between them. The chain's CDR3 is CASSLETFGELFF. The DNA for the CDR3 is TGTGCCAGCAGCTTAGAGACATTCGGGGAGCTGTTTTTT.

A few counts support this clonotype. CDR3 in DNA: TGCAGCGTCCTTCCAGGGATACAAGAGACCCAGTACTTC. It codes for CSVLPGIQETQYF. The chain joins TRBV29-1 to TRBJ2-5; a weak D match, TRBD1 (5 bases). Germline loops: CDR1 SQVTM, CDR2 ANQGSEA. V gave up 6 bases and J gave up 2 bases, with 13 bases separating them. The CDR3 is 13 residues long.

In DNA, the CDR3 is TGTGCCAGCAGCTTGGAGGGGATATCGACTGAAGCTTTCTTT. It encodes CASSLEGISTEAFF. This chain connects TRBV5-5 to TRBJ1-1; tentatively, D is TRBD1 (5 bases). CDR3 length: 14 residues. From germline, CDR1 is SGHKS and CDR2 YYEKEE (reference sequence). V was trimmed by 0 bases and J by 5 bases, leaving 11 bases between them.

This chain connects TRBV12-3 or TRBV12-4 to TRBJ1-1, with D unclear. V was trimmed by 8 bases and J by 4 bases, leaving 11 bases between them. The CDR3 totals 12 residues. This chain's CDR3 is CASGLFGTEAFF. CDR3 nucleotide sequence: TGTGCCAGCGGTCTATTTGGCACTGAAGCTTTCTTT.

This clonotype has just a few counts. This chain joins TRBV14 and TRBJ2-3; D gene uncertain. V was clipped by 1 base and J by 2 bases, with 10 bases between them. The germline gives CDR1 SGHDN, CDR2 FVKESK. There are 15 residues in the CDR3. The DNA of the CDR3 is TGTGCCAGCAGCCAAGGGGCGGAGTCCACAGATACGCAGTATTTT. Protein sequence: CASSQGAESTDTQYF.

The chain links TRBV19 to TRBJ1-1; D uncertain. This CDR3 comprises 13 residues. CDR1 and CDR2 (germline): LNHDA, SQIVND (reference sequence). Trimming took 2 bases from V and 3 from J, leaving 7 bases between them. CDR3 DNA sequence: TGTGCCAGTAGTATAAAAAAGGACACTGAAGCTTTCTTT. Residues: CASSIKKDTEAFF.

Concerning this clonotype: A single base separates this from a much larger clone, so it may be a read error. The J gene is TRBJ1-1, the V gene TRBV7-2; D unclear. CDR1 SGHTA and CDR2 FQGNSA come from the germline V gene. V gave up 4 bases and J gave up 6 bases, with 12 bases separating them. CDR3 length equals 13 residues. This CDR3 reads CASSSRGLSEAFF. Here the CDR3 DNA reads TGTGCCAGCAGCTCCCGAGGGCTGTCTGAAGCTTTCTTT.

This clonotype has ten or more counts. The chain recombines TRBV28 with TRBJ1-1; TRBD1 might be the D (5 bases). The germline V gene encodes CDR1 MDHEN and CDR2 SYDVKM. V was pared by 7 bases and J by 4 bases, with 10 bases between. There are 12 residues in the CDR3. The CDR3 nucleotides read TGTGCCAGCAAAGTAGGGGTCACTGAAGCTTTCTTT. This translates into CASKVGVTEAFF.

The chain employs TRBV7-9 and TRBJ1-4, with 10 bases lining up with TRBD1. From germline, CDR1 is SEHNR and CDR2 FQNEAQ (reference sequence). The length of the CDR3 is 14 residues. V lost 5 bases and J lost 5; bases outside the gene matches: 2. CDR3 loop: CASSRDRGNEKLFF. CDR3 bases: TGTGCCAGCAGCAGGGACAGGGGAAATGAAAAACTGTTTTTT.